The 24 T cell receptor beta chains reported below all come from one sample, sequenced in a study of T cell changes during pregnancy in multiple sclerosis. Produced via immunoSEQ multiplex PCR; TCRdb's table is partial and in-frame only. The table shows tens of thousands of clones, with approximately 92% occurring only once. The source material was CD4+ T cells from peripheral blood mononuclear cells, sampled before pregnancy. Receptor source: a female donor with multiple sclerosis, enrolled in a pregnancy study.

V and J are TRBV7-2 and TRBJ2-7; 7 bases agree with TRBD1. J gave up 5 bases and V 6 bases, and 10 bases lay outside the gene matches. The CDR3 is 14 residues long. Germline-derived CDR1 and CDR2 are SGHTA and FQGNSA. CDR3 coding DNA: TGTGCCAGCAGTCAGCCGACAGGGTCGCACGAGCAGTACTTC. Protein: CASSQPTGSHEQYF.

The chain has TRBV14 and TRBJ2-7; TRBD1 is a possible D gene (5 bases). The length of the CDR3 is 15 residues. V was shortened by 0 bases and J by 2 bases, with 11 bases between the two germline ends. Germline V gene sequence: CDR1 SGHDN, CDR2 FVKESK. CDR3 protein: CASSQDRVGPYEQYF. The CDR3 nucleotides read TGTGCCAGCAGCCAAGACAGGGTCGGTCCCTACGAGCAGTACTTC.

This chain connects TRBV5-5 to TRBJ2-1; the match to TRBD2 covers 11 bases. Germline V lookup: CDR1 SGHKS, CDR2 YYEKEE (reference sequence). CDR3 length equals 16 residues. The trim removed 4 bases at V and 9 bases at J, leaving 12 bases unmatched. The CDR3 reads CASSLGTLAGVGEQFF. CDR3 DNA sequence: TGTGCCAGCAGCCTCGGAACACTAGCGGGGGTGGGTGAGCAGTTCTTC.

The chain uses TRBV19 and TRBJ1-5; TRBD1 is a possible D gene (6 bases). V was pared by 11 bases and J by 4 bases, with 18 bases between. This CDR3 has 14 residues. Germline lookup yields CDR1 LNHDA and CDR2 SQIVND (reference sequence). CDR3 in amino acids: CASQSTGRNQPQHF. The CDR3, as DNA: TGTGCCTCCCAGAGTACAGGGCGAAATCAGCCCCAGCATTTT.

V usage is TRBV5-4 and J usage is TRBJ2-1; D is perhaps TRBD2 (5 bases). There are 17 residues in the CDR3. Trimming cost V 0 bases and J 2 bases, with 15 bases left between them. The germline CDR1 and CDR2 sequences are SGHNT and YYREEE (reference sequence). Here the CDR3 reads CASSLAGRGPAYNEQFF. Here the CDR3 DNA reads TGTGCCAGCAGCTTGGCTGGGCGCGGGCCAGCCTACAATGAGCAGTTCTTC.

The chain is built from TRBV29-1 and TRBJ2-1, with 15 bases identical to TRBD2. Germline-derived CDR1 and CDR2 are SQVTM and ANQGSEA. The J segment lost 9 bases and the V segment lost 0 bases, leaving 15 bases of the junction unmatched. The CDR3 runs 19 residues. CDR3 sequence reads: CSVEDDRTSGRAHYSEQFF. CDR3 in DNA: TGCAGCGTTGAAGATGACAGGACTAGCGGGAGGGCTCATTACTCTGAGCAGTTCTTC.

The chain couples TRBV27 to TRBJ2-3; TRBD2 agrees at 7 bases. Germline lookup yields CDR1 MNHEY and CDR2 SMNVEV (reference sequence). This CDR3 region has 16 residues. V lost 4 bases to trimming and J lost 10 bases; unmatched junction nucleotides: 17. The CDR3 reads CASSSRLVGGVNPQYF. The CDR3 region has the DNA TGTGCCAGCAGTTCCCGACTAGTGGGGGGGGTAAACCCGCAGTATTTT.

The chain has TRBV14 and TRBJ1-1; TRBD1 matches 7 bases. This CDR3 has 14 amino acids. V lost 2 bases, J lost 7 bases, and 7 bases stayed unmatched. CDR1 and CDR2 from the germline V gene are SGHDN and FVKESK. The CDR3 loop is CASSQRGTAHEAFF. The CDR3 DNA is TGTGCCAGCAGCCAACGGGGGACAGCACATGAAGCTTTCTTT.

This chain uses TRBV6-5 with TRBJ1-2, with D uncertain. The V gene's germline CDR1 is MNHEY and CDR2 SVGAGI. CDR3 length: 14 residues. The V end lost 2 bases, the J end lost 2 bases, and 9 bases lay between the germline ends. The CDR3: CASSYQVTNYGYTF. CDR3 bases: TGTGCCAGCAGTTACCAGGTGACCAACTATGGCTACACCTTC.

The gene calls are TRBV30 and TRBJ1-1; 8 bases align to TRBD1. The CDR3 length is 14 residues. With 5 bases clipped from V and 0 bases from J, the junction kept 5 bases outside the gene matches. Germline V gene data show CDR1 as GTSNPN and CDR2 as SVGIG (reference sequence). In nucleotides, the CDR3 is TGTGCCTGGGGGACAGGCGTAATGAACACTGAAGCTTTCTTT. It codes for CAWGTGVMNTEAFF.

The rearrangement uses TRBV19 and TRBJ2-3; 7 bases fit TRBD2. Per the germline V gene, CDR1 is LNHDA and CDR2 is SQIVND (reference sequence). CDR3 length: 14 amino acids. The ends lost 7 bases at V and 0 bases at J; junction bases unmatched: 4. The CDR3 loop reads CASNREVSTDTQYF. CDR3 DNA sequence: TGTGCCAGTAATCGGGAGGTGAGCACAGATACGCAGTATTTT.

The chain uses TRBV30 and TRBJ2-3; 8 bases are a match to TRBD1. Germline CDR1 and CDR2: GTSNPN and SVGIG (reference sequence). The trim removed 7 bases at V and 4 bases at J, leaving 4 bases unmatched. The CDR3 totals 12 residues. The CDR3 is CAFRQGPDTQYF. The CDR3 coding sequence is TGTGCCTTTAGACAGGGGCCAGATACGCAGTATTTT.

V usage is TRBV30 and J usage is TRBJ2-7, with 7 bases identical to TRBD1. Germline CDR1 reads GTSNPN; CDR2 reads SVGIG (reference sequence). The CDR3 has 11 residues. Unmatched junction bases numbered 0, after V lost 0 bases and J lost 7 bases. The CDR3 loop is CAWSVQGEQYF. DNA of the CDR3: TGTGCCTGGAGTGTACAGGGGGAGCAGTACTTC. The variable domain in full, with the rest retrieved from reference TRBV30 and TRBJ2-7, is SQTIHQWPATLVQPVGSPLSLECTVEGTSNPNLYWYRQAAGRGLQLLFYSVGIGQISSEVPQNLSASRPQDRQFILSSKKLLLSDSGFYLCAWSVQGEQYFGPGTRLTVT.

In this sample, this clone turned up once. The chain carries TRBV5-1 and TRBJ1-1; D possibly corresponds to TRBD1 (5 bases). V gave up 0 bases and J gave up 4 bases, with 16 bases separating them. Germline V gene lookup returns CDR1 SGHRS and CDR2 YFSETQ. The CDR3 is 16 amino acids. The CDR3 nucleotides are TGCGCCAGCAGCTTGGGTTCCAGGGATAGGGCCACTGAAGCTTTCTTT. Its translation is CASSLGSRDRATEAFF.

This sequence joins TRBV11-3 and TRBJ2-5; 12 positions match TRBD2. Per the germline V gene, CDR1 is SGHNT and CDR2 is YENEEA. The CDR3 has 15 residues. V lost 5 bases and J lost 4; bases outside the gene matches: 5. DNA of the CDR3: TGTGCCAGCAGCGCTAGCGGGAGGGGCGGAGAGACCCAGTACTTC. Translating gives CASSASGRGGETQYF.

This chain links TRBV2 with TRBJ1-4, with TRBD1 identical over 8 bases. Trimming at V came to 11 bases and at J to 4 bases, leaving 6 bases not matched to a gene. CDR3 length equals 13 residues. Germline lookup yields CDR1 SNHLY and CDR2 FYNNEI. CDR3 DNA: TGTGCCGCGACAGGGGCCTTTAATGAAAAACTGTTTTTT. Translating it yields CAATGAFNEKLFF.

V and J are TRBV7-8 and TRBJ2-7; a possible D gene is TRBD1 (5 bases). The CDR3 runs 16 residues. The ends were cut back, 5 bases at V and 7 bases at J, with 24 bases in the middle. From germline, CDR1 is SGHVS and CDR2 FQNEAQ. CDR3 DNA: TGTGCCAGCAGCCCCGGGCTGGGAAGGGGCTTAGGGGAGCAGTACTTC. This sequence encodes CASSPGLGRGLGEQYF.

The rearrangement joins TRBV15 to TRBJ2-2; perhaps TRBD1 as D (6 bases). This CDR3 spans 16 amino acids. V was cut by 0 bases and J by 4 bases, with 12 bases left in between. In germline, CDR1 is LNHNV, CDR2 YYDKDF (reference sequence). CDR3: CATSRDFLRGTGELFF. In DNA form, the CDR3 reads TGTGCCACCAGCAGAGATTTTCTCAGGGGCACCGGGGAGCTGTTTTTT.

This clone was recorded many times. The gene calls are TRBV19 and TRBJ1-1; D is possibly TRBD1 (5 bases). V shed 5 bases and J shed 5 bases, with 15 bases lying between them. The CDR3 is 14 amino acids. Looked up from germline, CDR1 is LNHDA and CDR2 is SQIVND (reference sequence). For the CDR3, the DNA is TGTGCCAGTAGTCCTCGGGCGACAGTAACTGAAGCTTTCTTT. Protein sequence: CASSPRATVTEAFF.

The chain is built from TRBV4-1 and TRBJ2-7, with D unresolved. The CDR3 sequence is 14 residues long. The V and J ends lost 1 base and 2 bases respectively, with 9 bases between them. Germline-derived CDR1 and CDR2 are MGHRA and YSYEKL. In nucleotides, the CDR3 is TGCGCCAGCAGCCAAGCGAGAGGCGCCTACGAGCAGTACTTC. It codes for CASSQARGAYEQYF.

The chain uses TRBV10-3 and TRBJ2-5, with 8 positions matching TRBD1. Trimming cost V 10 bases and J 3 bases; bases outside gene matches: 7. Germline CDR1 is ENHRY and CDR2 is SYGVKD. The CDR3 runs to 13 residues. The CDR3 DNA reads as TGTGCCACCATAGGACAGGGAGAAGAGACCCAGTACTTC. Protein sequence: CATIGQGEETQYF.

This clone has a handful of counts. Here the CDR3 reads CASSPGQGGFNQPQHF. The CDR3 DNA reads TGTGCCAGCTCACCCGGACAGGGTGGTTTCAATCAGCCCCAGCATTTT. J is TRBJ1-5 and V is TRBV18; 8 bases align to TRBD1. The CDR3 contains 16 residues. Per the germline V gene, CDR1 is KGHSH and CDR2 is LQKENI. Trimming at V came to 3 bases and at J to 3 bases, leaving 7 bases not matched to a gene.

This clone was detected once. CDR3 nucleotides: TGTGCCAGCAGCCCAGGGAATAACCCCTACGAGCAGTACTTC. This translates into CASSPGNNPYEQYF. This chain joins TRBV7-3 and TRBJ2-7, with D possibly being TRBD1 (5 bases). This CDR3 region has 14 residues. The germline V and J ends were trimmed by 5 bases and 2 bases, with 13 bases remaining between them. Germline V lookup: CDR1 SGHTA, CDR2 FQGTGA.

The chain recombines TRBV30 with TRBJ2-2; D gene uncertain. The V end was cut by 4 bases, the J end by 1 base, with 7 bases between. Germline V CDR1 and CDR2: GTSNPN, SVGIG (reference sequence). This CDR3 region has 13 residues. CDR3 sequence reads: CAWTRLNTGELFF. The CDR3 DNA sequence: TGTGCCTGGACTAGACTGAACACCGGGGAGCTGTTTTTT.